This TCR beta chain stems from a study of metastatic and nonmetastatic thyroid tumors (dated by TCRdb to the early 2020s). Regarding the complete study: Repertoires were compared across peripheral blood and tumor or nodule tissue samples from malignant and benign thyroid patients.

Libraries were made using PCR. Sequencing used an Illumina HiSeq 4000. High-throughput sequencing was used to profile the CDR3 region of the TCR beta-chain in every patient. From the authors' description of their analysis: Drawing on CDR3 differences between clinicopathological groups, the researchers built a classifier meant to tell apart patients with distant-metastatic papillary thyroid cancer. The Shannon index was used to measure repertoire diversity, and the Morisita-Horn index was used to measure how similar tumor and blood repertoires were. TCRdb trimmed the raw reads at Q25, called clones with MiXCR and kept productive beta chains. For this entry, the V and J calls and clone size follow TCRdb and not the study's own pipeline. The sample yields under 40,000 clones; around 17% were counted once. Nearly 3.5% of the sample is taken by the ten largest. None of the patients had been given any treatment before thyroid surgery. Patient clinical samples collected from about 2011 to 2018 were retrospectively analysed using T-cell receptor beta sequencing.

This clone showed up many times. Its recognized antigen is unknown. One base away there is no much larger clone; base qualities are not given. V and J lose 5 bases and 0 bases, and a span of 10 bases separates them. The CDR3 runs 14 residues from the cysteine to the phenylalanine. Here the CDR3 DNA is all that survives: 42 bases in frame from base 1. Overall study results and their limits: In both blood and tumor samples, malignant tumors were reported to have significantly higher TCR beta diversity than benign nodules.

Sequencing was done on a sample of blood. Recombination linked TRBV12-3 or TRBV12-4 to TRBJ2-5; TRBD2 is a possible D gene, resting on 5 matching bases. The receptor was derived from a female donor with papillary thyroid cancer or a benign thyroid nodule (not recorded which). Some clones in this sample may be carry-over from other donors' samples. For the CDR3, the sequence is CASSPPGDQETQYF. The base sequence is TGTGCCAGCAGTCCCCCCGGGGACCAAGAGACCCAGTACTTC.